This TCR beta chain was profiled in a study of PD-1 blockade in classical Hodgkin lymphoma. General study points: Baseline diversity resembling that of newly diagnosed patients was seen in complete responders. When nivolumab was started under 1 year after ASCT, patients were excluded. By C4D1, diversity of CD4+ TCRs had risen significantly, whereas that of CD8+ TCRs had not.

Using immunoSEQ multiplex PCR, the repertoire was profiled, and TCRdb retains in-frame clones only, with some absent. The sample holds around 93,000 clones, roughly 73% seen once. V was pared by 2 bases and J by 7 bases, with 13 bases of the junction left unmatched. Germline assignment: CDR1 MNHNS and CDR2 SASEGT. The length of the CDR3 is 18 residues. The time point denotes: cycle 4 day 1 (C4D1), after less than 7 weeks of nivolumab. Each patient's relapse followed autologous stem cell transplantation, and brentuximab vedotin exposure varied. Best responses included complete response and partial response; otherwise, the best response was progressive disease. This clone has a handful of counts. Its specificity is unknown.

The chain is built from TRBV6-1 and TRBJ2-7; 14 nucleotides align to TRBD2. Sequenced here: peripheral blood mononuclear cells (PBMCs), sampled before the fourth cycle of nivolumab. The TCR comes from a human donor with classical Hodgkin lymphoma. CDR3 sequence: CASSEFSGTSGSSREQYF. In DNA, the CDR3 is TGTGCCAGCAGTGAATTTTCGGGGACTAGCGGGAGTTCGAGGGAGCAGTACTTC.